The source of this T cell receptor (beta chain) is a study of blood T cell repertoires in COVID-19. Study overall: Sites across the United States, Italy and Spain contributed samples from acute and convalescent COVID-19. T cells, B-cell-depleted T cells, or PBMCs provided the cDNA or gDNA that served as material.

This CDR3 contains 15 residues. The germline V and J ends were trimmed by 1 base and 4 bases, with 14 bases remaining between them. Germline loops: CDR1 SGHDT, CDR2 YYEEEE. This clone was counted only a few times. In the source study's methods: Amplification of reference gene primers provided the estimated nucleated cell counts. Data came from immunoSEQ multiplex PCR; TCRdb stores just in-frame clones and leaves some out. V, J and clone size derive from that table, while D and trimming were established from the DNA sequence. The profile shows about 440,000 clones, 85% to 90% of them singletons. The V call is TRBV5-6, the J call TRBJ1-2, with D unresolved. This sequence originates from a young woman with acute or convalescent COVID-19. The sample was peripheral blood. CDR3 coding DNA: TGTGCCAGCAGCTTGAGTAGAGTGTTTGTCTATGGCTACACCTTC. Translation: CASSLSRVFVYGYTF.